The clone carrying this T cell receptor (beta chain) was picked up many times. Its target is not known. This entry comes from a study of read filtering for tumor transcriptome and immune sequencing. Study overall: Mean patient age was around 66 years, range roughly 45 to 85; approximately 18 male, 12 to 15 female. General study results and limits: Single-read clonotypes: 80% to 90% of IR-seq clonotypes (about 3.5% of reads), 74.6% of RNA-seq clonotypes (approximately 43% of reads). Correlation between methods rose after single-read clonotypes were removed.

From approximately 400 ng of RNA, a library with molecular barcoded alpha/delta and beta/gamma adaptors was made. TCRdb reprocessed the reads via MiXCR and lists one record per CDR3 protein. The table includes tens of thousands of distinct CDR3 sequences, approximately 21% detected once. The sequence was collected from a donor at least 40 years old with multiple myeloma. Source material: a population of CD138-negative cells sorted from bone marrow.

The CDR3 DNA follows: TGCGCCAGCAGCTCCCATCCCTCCTATGACAATGAGCAGTTCTTC. Translation: CASSSHPSYDNEQFF. This chain joins TRBV5-1 and TRBJ2-1; D not certain. Germline V lookup: CDR1 SGHRS, CDR2 YFSETQ. This CDR3 has 15 amino acids. Trimming stripped 3 bases from V and 5 bases from J, with 15 bases between.